This paragraph reports one T cell receptor beta chain. This table comes from immunoSEQ multiplex PCR, and its TCRdb copy is limited to in-frame clones, with some not included. The repertoire includes 120,000 or so clones, 75% to 95% of them detected once, and 8.6% sits in the top ten. These data originate in a study of control samples from healthy donors and cancer patients. Sample: blood. The clonotype was recovered from a man between 18 and 29 years old in good health.

The CDR3 DNA sequence: TGCGCCAGCAGCTCGACACCGGGGATGAACACTGAAGCTTTCTTT. Encoded protein: CASSSTPGMNTEAFF. The chain employs TRBV5-1 and TRBJ1-1, with no clear D. V was clipped by 3 bases and J by 0 bases, with 12 bases between them. The CDR3 consists of 15 residues. The germline gives CDR1 SGHRS, CDR2 YFSETQ.